The source of this T cell receptor (beta chain) is a study of blood T cell repertoires in COVID-19. Turning to the study itself: COVID-19 samples from acute and convalescent phases originated in the United States, Italy and Spain. T cells, B-cell-depleted T cells, or PBMCs provided the cDNA or gDNA that served as material.

Authors' methods: Nucleated cell counts were estimated from reference gene primer amplification. The protocol was immunoSEQ multiplex PCR, while the TCRdb copy is restricted to in-frame clones and leaves out a portion. V and J calls and clone size are those listed in that table; D and trimming were worked out from the DNA. In the table there are about 230,000 clones, over 65% of which are singletons. The trim removed 5 bases at V and 3 bases at J, leaving 4 bases unmatched. CDR1 and CDR2 from the germline V gene are ENHRY and SYGVKD. The CDR3 has 15 amino acids. The material sequenced was peripheral blood. The rearrangement links TRBV10-3 to TRBJ1-2; 12 bases are a match to TRBD1. The TCR was taken from a woman in her seventies with active or convalescent COVID-19. The CDR3 DNA sequence: TGTGCCATCAGTCAGGGGACAGGGGGCCACTATGGCTACACCTTC. Its protein product is CAISQGTGGHYGYTF.